This record covers a single TCR beta chain. This entry is derived from a study of OX40 agonist ivuxolimab in advanced cancers. Study in general: Cohort: approximately 79% men, mean age roughly 60, aged about 23 to 80.

Deletions cut 4 bases from V and 3 bases from J, with 13 bases between. There are 14 residues in the CDR3. Germline V gives CDR1 SNHLY, CDR2 FYNNEI. Assay used: immunoSEQ multiplex PCR; TCRdb lists only in-frame clones, some missing. The sample lists about 76,000 clones; 70% to 90% were seen once. The source is an adult with an advanced solid tumor such as melanoma, head and neck, liver or kidney cancer. The genes are TRBV2 and TRBJ2-7; D possibly corresponds to TRBD2 (5 bases). This material consisted of CD4+ or CD8+ T cells sorted from blood, taken in a trial of the OX40 agonist ivuxolimab. The CDR3 here is CASSAGFGDYEQYF. CDR3 DNA sequence: TGTGCCAGCAGTGCGGGGTTCGGGGACTACGAGCAGTACTTC. The full variable domain, with the rest looked up from reference TRBV2 and TRBJ2-7, is EPEVTQTPSHQVTQMGQEVILRCVPISNHLYFYWYRQILGQKVEFLVSFYNNEISEKSEIFDDQFSVERPDGSNFTLKIRSTKLEDSAMYFCASSAGFGDYEQYFGPGTRLTVT.